A selection of T cell receptor beta chains follows, all from one sample in a study of cytomegalovirus exposure and HLA in healthy donors. Generated by immunoSEQ multiplex PCR, the TCRdb table keeps only in-frame clones and is missing some. The data contain 170,000 or so clones, less than 90% of them seen just once; the ten biggest clones take up 1.5% to 2%. The specimen sequenced was PBMCs. Receptors originate from a man aged 50 to 60 in good health and CMV-seronegative. The CDR3 runs from the conserved cysteine through the conserved F or W. The order of the fields is V gene, J gene, CDR3 protein.

>TRBV9|TRBJ2-1
CASSPSGPAYNEQFF
>TRBV28|TRBJ2-5
CASSIPGTGKQETQYF
>TRBV6-1|TRBJ2-3
CASKPGRPPLDTQYF
>TRBV4-3|TRBJ2-7
CASSQESGTPREQYF
>TRBV27|TRBJ1-5
CASSLYGLSNQPQHF
>TRBV28|TRBJ1-4
CASTGTGEGKLFF
>TRBV19|-
CASSMNYAYEQYF
>TRBV1|TRBJ1-3
CTSSQQGQPGNTIYF
>TRBV9|TRBJ2-7
CASSPRGAGVDEQYF
>TRBV9|TRBJ2-1
CASSGSGTYEQFF
>TRBV9|TRBJ2-7
CASSGTYRSEQYF
>TRBV6-1|TRBJ2-3
CASSRGGLRTDTQYF
>TRBV21-1|TRBJ1-5
CASSRNDRMAHQPQHF
>TRBV9|TRBJ1-5
CASSPPWGTGGCQPQHF
>TRBV5-8|TRBJ1-3
CASSLGQGSLSGNTIYF
>TRBV5-1|TRBJ1-4
CASQTGQPNEKLFF
>TRBV19|TRBJ2-7
CASRQGSYEQYF
>TRBV7-6|TRBJ2-1
CASSRVTPFEQGGHEQFF
>TRBV7-9|TRBJ1-3
CASRPPSFIRVGDTIYF
>TRBV6-5|TRBJ2-2
CASTTPGTGELFF
>TRBV7-9|TRBJ2-7
CSSSFGGYEQYF
>TRBV7-2|TRBJ2-1
CASSLEVLQNNEQFF
>TRBV19|TRBJ2-7
CASSRDRSYEQYF
>TRBV6-1|TRBJ2-3
CASINKISDTQYF
>TRBV13|TRBJ2-7
CASSPRTGASSYEQYF